This T cell receptor (beta chain) emerged from a study of brain T cells in children with intractable seizures. Overall study results and limits: Viral specificity was inferred only from CDR3 similarity; HCMV serostatus was unknown.

Time point given: blood from clinic visit 5 months post-surgery; TSC patient then seizure free. Patients received at least one anti-epileptic drug before surgery. Per the germline V gene, CDR1 is SGHRS and CDR2 is YFSETQ. V was cut by 0 bases and J by 1 base, with 10 bases left in between. This CDR3 is 15 amino acids long. Libraries were prepared by immunoSEQ multiplex PCR; TCRdb keeps only in-frame clonotypes and omits some of them. The table shows about 340,000 clones, with 85% to 95% occurring only once. This clone was recorded only once. The antigen is not known. The V call is TRBV5-1, the J call TRBJ2-5; the D call may be TRBD1 or TRBD2 (5 bases each). This material consisted of peripheral blood, taken about 5 months after surgery. The TCR originated in a boy younger than two with tuberous sclerosis and intractable seizures. The DNA of the CDR3 is TGCGCCAGCAGCTTGGGTGGGGGTTCCCAAGAGACCCAGTACTTC. As protein: CASSLGGGSQETQYF.